The clone carrying this T cell receptor beta chain was picked up many times. The data were obtained in a study of regulatory T cells in long-lasting Graves disease. At the level of the study: Over 5 years of antithyroid drugs with positive TSH receptor antibodies was taken to mean persistent Graves' disease.

Building the TCR beta libraries relied on iRepertoire HTBI primers, and CDR3 regions underwent Arm-PCR. TCRdb reprocessed the multiplex PCR reads via MiXCR and lists one record per CDR3 protein. Here the sample spans some 450,000 distinct CDR3 sequences, around 20% being singletons. The ends lost 3 bases at V and 5 bases at J; junction bases unmatched: 2. CDR3 size: 13 residues. The time point: persistent/refractory GD, antithyroid drugs over 5 years with positive TRAb. Generation of the TCR library employed RNA extracted from PBMCs. Xi'an, China, was home to the endocrinology department that provided patients.

V gene TRBV12-3 or TRBV12-4 combines with J gene TRBJ2-7; TRBD1 aligns across 9 bases. Sample: peripheral blood mononuclear cells (PBMCs), taken when the disease was refractory, from a patient treated with antithyroid drugs. The receptor was isolated from a female donor with Graves disease. The CDR3 DNA sequence: TGTGCCAGCAGTTTTGGGACAGGGAACGAGCAGTACTTC. It encodes CASSFGTGNEQYF.